The clone carrying this TCR beta chain was recorded a few times. Its antigen is undetermined. The PCR was carried out with 60 Vbeta primers and 13 Jbeta primers. Source study methods: Later, 80 million or so unique TCR beta chains were counted in an analysis, and roughly 11 million of them were shared. Data came from immunoSEQ multiplex PCR; TCRdb stores just in-frame clones and leaves some out. For V, J and clone size, that table is used; D and trimming come from the DNA. The sample has 150,000 to 200,000 clones, 84% seen once; the top ten hold about 6.8%. This entry is derived from a study of cytomegalovirus exposure and HLA in healthy donors. Study context: Of 398 genotyped donors, about 81% clustered with self-reported Caucasian donors.

V was shortened by 3 bases and J by 4 bases, with 13 bases between the two germline ends. In germline, CDR1 is WNHNN, CDR2 SYGVQD (reference sequence). The CDR3 covers 15 residues. Study-level results: The majority of TCR sequences were rare, yet some public TCRs appeared in many donors.

This TCR came from a man aged 45 to 65 in good health and CMV-seropositive. This chain joins TRBV10-1 and TRBJ2-1, with TRBD1 as a possible D gene (6 bases). The specimen sequenced was PBMCs. The CDR3 is CASSDLGTPYNEQFF. The CDR3 DNA is TGCGCCAGCAGTGATTTAGGGACACCATACAATGAGCAGTTCTTC.